Presented here are 25 T cell receptor beta chains from one specimen sequenced in a study of blood T cell repertoires in COVID-19. Method: immunoSEQ multiplex PCR; TCRdb's copy keeps in-frame clones and lacks some. There are almost 400,000 clones in the sample; more than 70% occur only once, and 2% to 2.5% lies in the top ten. Sequences were obtained from peripheral blood. Every receptor here comes from a woman aged 55-75 years with COVID-19, enrolled during active disease.

The chain carries TRBV4-1 and TRBJ1-5; the match to TRBD1 covers 8 bases. The CDR3 runs to 14 residues. Germline CDR1 and CDR2: MGHRA and YSYEKL. V lost 6 bases and J lost 3; bases outside the gene matches: 4. In DNA form, the CDR3 reads TGCGCCAGCAGTCGGACAGGGTTCAATCAGCCCCAGCATTTT. Its protein product is CASSRTGFNQPQHF.

This rearrangement joins TRBV5-1 to TRBJ1-6; the match to TRBD1 covers 7 bases. The CDR3 is 17 amino acids. In germline, CDR1 is SGHRS, CDR2 YFSETQ. The V gene end was trimmed by 0 bases and the J gene end by 2 bases; junction bases not matched to a gene: 5. The CDR3 bases are TGCGCCAGCAGCTTGGCACCTACAGGGGCCTATAATTCACCCCTCCACTTT. It encodes CASSLAPTGAYNSPLHF.

The rearrangement uses TRBV5-1 and TRBJ2-1, with TRBD1 as a possible D gene (6 bases). Germline loops: CDR1 SGHRS, CDR2 YFSETQ. The V gene lost 2 bases and the J gene lost 3 bases, with 15 bases spanning the gap. The CDR3 runs 16 residues. CDR3 DNA: TGCGCCAGCAGCTTCCTCAGGGGAGAGATCTACAATGAGCAGTTCTTC. Its protein is CASSFLRGEIYNEQFF.

The chain recombines TRBV24-1 with TRBJ1-5; 9 positions match TRBD1. Per the germline V gene, CDR1 is KGHDR and CDR2 is SFDVKD. The CDR3 runs 12 residues. Germline trimming cut 12 bases from V and 6 bases from J; bases unmatched to any gene: 5. The CDR3 reads CASGQGSQPQHF. CDR3 DNA: TGTGCCTCTGGACAGGGGAGTCAGCCCCAGCATTTT.

The V and J genes are TRBV2 and TRBJ1-3, with D perhaps TRBD1 (6 bases). The V gene's germline CDR1 is SNHLY and CDR2 FYNNEI. The CDR3 contains 15 residues. V was pared by 7 bases and J by 0 bases, with 13 bases between. The CDR3 loop is CASNRQASSGNTIYF. The CDR3 nucleotides are TGTGCCAGCAACAGACAGGCCTCCTCTGGAAACACCATATATTTT.

The chain uses TRBV7-9 and TRBJ1-1; tentatively, D is TRBD1 (5 bases). The CDR3 has 15 residues. CDR1 and CDR2 (germline): SEHNR, FQNEAQ (reference sequence). V gave up 3 bases and J gave up 4 bases, with 15 bases separating them. The CDR3 region has the DNA TGTGCCAGCAGCTTCCCAGGGCAAATTGGCACTGAAGCTTTCTTT. This gives the protein CASSFPGQIGTEAFF.

V is TRBV5-1 and J is TRBJ2-7; TRBD1 agrees at 11 bases. V shed 4 bases and J 2 bases; nucleotides not matched to a gene: 8. This CDR3 is built from 16 residues. Germline lookup yields CDR1 SGHRS and CDR2 YFSETQ. The CDR3 sequence: CASSPPPGQGAYEQYF. The CDR3 region has the DNA TGCGCCAGCAGCCCCCCCCCGGGACAGGGGGCCTACGAGCAGTACTTC.

V gene TRBV12-3 or TRBV12-4 combines with J gene TRBJ2-1; 8 bases fit TRBD2. V lost 11 bases to trimming and J lost 7 bases; unmatched junction nucleotides: 10. This CDR3 contains 13 residues. CDR3 protein: CALGTGGPNEQFF. The CDR3 region has the DNA TGTGCCCTCGGCACGGGGGGGCCGAATGAGCAGTTCTTC.

This chain uses TRBV5-1 with TRBJ2-5; a possible D gene is TRBD2 (5 bases). This CDR3 has 16 amino acids. Trimming cost V 3 bases and J 3 bases, with 18 bases left between them. The germline V gene has CDR1 SGHRS and CDR2 YFSETQ. CDR3 sequence (DNA): TGCGCCAGCAGCTCCGGGTCGGGAACTTGGGAAGAGACCCAGTACTTC. It codes for CASSSGSGTWEETQYF.

The chain uses TRBV3-1 (or the pseudogene TRBV3-2) and TRBJ1-1, with 9 bases lining up with TRBD1. V was clipped by 5 bases and J by 4 bases; unmatched bases: 8. CDR3 size: 15 residues. Germline V CDR1 and CDR2: LGHDT, YNNKEL (reference sequence). The CDR3 nucleotides read TGTGCCAGCAGCACTCGACAGGGGGGAGGCACTGAAGCTTTCTTT. Protein: CASSTRQGGGTEAFF.

The V and J genes are TRBV30 and TRBJ2-7, with D maybe TRBD2 (6 bases). There are 14 residues in the CDR3. Trimming shortened V by 0 bases and J by 2 bases, and 11 bases separated the two germline ends. Germline CDR1 GTSNPN, CDR2 SVGIG (reference sequence). CDR3 nucleotides: TGTGCCTGGAGTGTAGGAGGGGTAACCTACGAGCAGTACTTC. Translation gives CAWSVGGVTYEQYF.

The chain couples TRBV3-1 (or the pseudogene TRBV3-2) to TRBJ1-3, with D tentatively TRBD1 (6 bases). The V end was cut by 1 base, the J end by 10 bases, with 14 bases between. CDR1 LGHDT and CDR2 YNNKEL come from the germline V gene (reference sequence). CDR3 size: 14 residues. For the CDR3, the DNA is TGTGCCAGCAGCCAAGGTCAACAGGGAAGGACCATATATTTT. This encodes CASSQGQQGRTIYF.

V is TRBV5-1 and J is TRBJ2-1; 10 bases line up with TRBD2. CDR3 length: 18 residues. Looked up from germline, CDR1 is SGHRS and CDR2 is YFSETQ. Trimming at V came to 1 base and at J to 5 bases, leaving 12 bases not matched to a gene. The CDR3 here is CASSLYGAGGPRHNEQFF. The CDR3 coding sequence is TGCGCCAGCAGCTTGTATGGAGCGGGGGGGCCTAGGCACAATGAGCAGTTCTTC.

This chain joins TRBV5-4 and TRBJ2-3, with 9 nucleotides matching TRBD1. Germline assignment: CDR1 SGHNT and CDR2 YYREEE (reference sequence). Losses at the gene ends were 4 bases for V and 4 bases for J; bases not matched to a gene: 7. CDR3 size: 15 residues. In DNA form, the CDR3 reads TGTGCCAGCAGCCGGGGACAGGGAGGCCCAGATACGCAGTATTTT. Its protein product is CASSRGQGGPDTQYF.

CDR3 region: CASSQPSGGAAGELFF. The CDR3 nucleotides are TGTGCCAGCAGTCAACCCAGCGGGGGGGCCGCCGGGGAGCTGTTTTTT. This rearrangement joins TRBV6-2 or TRBV6-3 to TRBJ2-2; 10 nucleotides match TRBD2. The germline gives CDR1 MNHEY, CDR2 SVGEGT. The CDR3 is made up of 16 amino acids. V shed 5 bases, J shed 6 bases, and the junction held 9 bases outside the gene matches.

V and J are TRBV2 and TRBJ2-3; 7 bases line up with TRBD2. The J segment lost 1 base and the V segment lost 6 bases, leaving 4 bases of the junction unmatched. This CDR3 spans 14 amino acids. Germline CDR1 SNHLY, CDR2 FYNNEI. The CDR3 region is CASSILAGTDTQYF. CDR3 nucleotide sequence: TGTGCCAGCAGCATCCTAGCGGGCACAGATACGCAGTATTTT. Based on the CDR3 plus reference TRBV2 and TRBJ2-3, the full variable domain is EPEVTQTPSHQVTQMGQEVILRCVPISNHLYFYWYRQILGQKVEFLVSFYNNEISEKSEIFDDQFSVERPDGSNFTLKIRSTKLEDSAMYFCASSILAGTDTQYFGPGTRLTVL.

V and J are TRBV6-2 or TRBV6-3 and TRBJ2-5, with 10 bases fitting TRBD2. V shed 2 bases, J shed 2 bases, and the junction held 8 bases outside the gene matches. Germline V gene sequence: CDR1 MNHEY, CDR2 SVGEGT. This CDR3 contains 17 residues. The CDR3 spells CASSYDQGLAYQETQYF. Written as DNA, the CDR3 is TGTGCCAGCAGTTACGATCAGGGACTAGCGTATCAAGAGACCCAGTACTTC.

The chain carries TRBV19 and TRBJ1-4; 7 positions match TRBD1. The CDR3 is 14 residues long. V dropped 3 bases and J dropped 7; count of bases not matched to a gene: 5. The germline V gene has CDR1 LNHDA and CDR2 SQIVND (reference sequence). As DNA, the CDR3 is TGTGCCAGTAGTATTGACAGGGTTCGTGAAAAACTGTTTTTT. Protein: CASSIDRVREKLFF.

There are a few counts of this clone. The chain employs TRBV11-2 and TRBJ1-1; no firm D call. CDR1 is SGHAT, CDR2 FQNNGV, per germline. Trimming pared 4 bases from V and 6 bases from J, leaving 12 bases between. There are 13 residues in the CDR3. The CDR3 coding sequence is TGTGCCAGCAGCTATTCCCGGGATCCTGAAGCTTTCTTT. This translates into CASSYSRDPEAFF. The whole variable domain, remainder taken from reference TRBV11-2 and TRBJ1-1, is EAGVAQSPRYKIIEKRQSVAFWCNPISGHATLYWYQQILGQGPKLLIQFQNNGVVDDSQLPKDRFSAERLKGVDSTLKIQPAKLEDSAVYLCASSYSRDPEAFFGQGTRLTVV.

V gene TRBV2 combines with J gene TRBJ1-6; D is undetermined. Germline values: CDR1 SNHLY, CDR2 FYNNEI. This CDR3 is 15 amino acids long. V was cut by 8 bases and J by 7 bases, with 18 bases left in between. CDR3 coding DNA: TGTGCCAGCCGGGAAAACGACTTAGGGAATTCACCCCTCCACTTT. It encodes CASRENDLGNSPLHF.

This chain links TRBV11-2 with TRBJ2-1, with D maybe TRBD1 (6 bases). The CDR3 contains 14 residues. Deletions cut 5 bases from V and 4 bases from J, with 12 bases between. Germline V gene data show CDR1 as SGHAT and CDR2 as FQNNGV. The CDR3 region has the DNA TGTGCCAGCAGCCTCGGGACATTTTACAATGAGCAGTTCTTC. Its protein product is CASSLGTFYNEQFF.

The chain links TRBV5-1 to TRBJ2-7; no clear D. This CDR3 is built from 15 residues. Germline loops: CDR1 SGHRS, CDR2 YFSETQ. V was clipped by 5 bases and J by 1 base, with 16 bases between them. The DNA of the CDR3 is TGCGCCAGCAGTCCTCAGACTGGCGCGTCCTACGAGCAGTACTTC. This sequence encodes CASSPQTGASYEQYF.

This chain connects TRBV19 to TRBJ2-4; perhaps TRBD1 as D (5 bases). Germline CDR1 and CDR2: LNHDA and SQIVND (reference sequence). CDR3 size: 15 residues. Trimming removed 3 bases from V and 2 bases from J, with 11 bases in between. Written as DNA, the CDR3 is TGTGCCAGTAGTATGTTGGGGCCCACCAAAAACATTCAGTACTTC. Translation gives CASSMLGPTKNIQYF.

The chain couples TRBV11-2 to TRBJ2-2; 15 bases map to TRBD2. The CDR3 runs 19 residues. V lost 0 bases and J lost 6; bases outside the gene matches: 8. Germline V lookup: CDR1 SGHAT, CDR2 FQNNGV. The CDR3 DNA follows: TGTGCCAGCAGCTTAGATCTACTTAGGACTAGCGGGGGGGCCGGGGAGCTGTTTTTT. Protein: CASSLDLLRTSGGAGELFF.

Notes on this clone: This specimen includes other DNA sequences encoding the same CDR3. This chain joins TRBV18 and TRBJ2-5; tentatively, D is TRBD2 (6 bases). V lost 2 bases to trimming and J lost 5 bases, with 6 bases between them. The V gene's germline CDR1 is KGHSH and CDR2 LQKENI. This CDR3 is built from 12 residues. The DNA of the CDR3 is TGTGCCAGCTCACCAGGGGGGGAGACCCAGTACTTC. It specifies CASSPGGETQYF.